This TCR beta chain was observed in a study of blood T cell repertoires in COVID-19. The method was immunoSEQ multiplex PCR; TCRdb's version includes in-frame clones alone and lacks a portion of them. Of fewer than 150,000 clones listed, approximately 81% are singletons. The TCR was taken from a woman aged 25 to 39 who had recovered from COVID-19. Input material: peripheral blood.

In nucleotides, the CDR3 is TGTGCCAGCAGTTTGTCTCCGGGACAGGGGAGTGGAGAGACCCAGTACTTC. Translation: CASSLSPGQGSGETQYF. The V call is TRBV27, the J call TRBJ2-5; 10 positions match TRBD1. CDR3 length: 17 residues. Germline V lookup: CDR1 MNHEY, CDR2 SMNVEV (reference sequence). V was pared by 3 bases and J by 4 bases, with 11 bases of the junction left unmatched.